This is a list of T cell receptor beta chains from one sample in a study of neoadjuvant anti-PD-1 for oral cavity cancer. Here immunoSEQ multiplex PCR was the method, and the copy in TCRdb shows in-frame clones only, minus some. The sample shows 12,000 to 15,000 clones, around 70% of them seen only once. The input for sequencing was PBMCs, taken before nivolumab (anti-PD-1) treatment. Receptors were obtained from a person between 40 and 79 years old with oral cavity squamous cell carcinoma. Both conserved end residues are part of each CDR3. Fields, in order: J gene, clone size, D gene, V gene, CDR3 protein, CDR3 DNA. A D gene is named only where the DNA matches it firmly. A row's size may be missing; if present it is once, few, many or a size class.

>TRBJ1-4|.|TRBD1|TRBV7-9
CASSKGQGAREKLFF
TGTGCCAGCAGCAAGGGACAGGGGGCGCGGGAAAAACTGTTTTTT
>TRBJ2-3|.|.|TRBV11-2
CASSQRRTRGTDTQYF
TGTGCCAGCAGCCAGAGACGAACAAGGGGAACAGATACGCAGTATTTT
>TRBJ1-2|few|.|TRBV2
CASRRDTYGYTF
TGTGCCAGCAGGAGGGACACCTATGGCTACACCTTC
>TRBJ2-1|.|.|TRBV7-9
CASSLRSRGNEQFF
TGTGCCAGCAGCTTGAGGTCCCGGGGGAATGAGCAGTTCTTC
>TRBJ2-1|.|.|TRBV10-3
CAINKGNEQFF
TGTGCCATCAATAAAGGTAATGAGCAGTTCTTC
>TRBJ2-2|.|TRBD2|TRBV11-3
CASSPATSGKAGELFF
TGTGCCAGCAGCCCCGCGACTAGCGGGAAAGCCGGGGAGCTGTTTTTT
>TRBJ1-1|.|.|TRBV5-1
CASSLGPPVRRETEAFF
TGCGCCAGCAGCTTGGGCCCCCCGGTTAGGAGGGAGACTGAAGCTTTCTTT
>TRBJ2-5|.|TRBD1|TRBV5-6
CASSRQGVGETQYF
TGTGCCAGCAGTCGCCAGGGGGTAGGAGAGACCCAGTACTTC
>TRBJ2-3|.|TRBD2|TRBV5-1
CASSLYPGLATKTSSTDTQYF
TGCGCCAGCAGCTTGTATCCGGGACTAGCGACCAAAACCTCTAGCACAGATACGCAGTATTTT
>TRBJ2-3|.|.|TRBV4-1
CASSQAPSVADTQYF
TGCGCCAGCAGCCAAGCCCCTAGCGTGGCAGATACGCAGTATTTT
>TRBJ1-4|.|.|TRBV10-3
CAISENLAQSEKLFF
TGTGCCATCAGTGAAAACCTCGCCCAGAGTGAAAAACTGTTTTTT
>TRBJ1-2|.|TRBD1|TRBV15
CATSIGQGAYGYTF
TGTGCCACCAGCATAGGACAGGGGGCTTATGGCTACACCTTC
>TRBJ2-7|few|TRBD2|TRBV6-1
CASSEGIAGGQRSSYEQYF
TGTGCCAGCAGTGAAGGAATAGCGGGGGGGCAGAGAAGCTCCTACGAGCAGTACTTC
>TRBJ2-7|few|.|TRBV27
CASSLSRGYEQYF
TGTGCCAGCAGTTTATCGCGGGGCTACGAGCAGTACTTC
>TRBJ2-3|.|TRBD2|TRBV5-4
CASSLAAGATDTQYF
TGTGCCAGCAGCTTGGCCGCGGGAGCCACAGATACGCAGTATTTT
>TRBJ1-6|few|.|TRBV6-4
CASRGEANSPLHF
TGTGCCAGCAGGGGAGAGGCCAATTCACCCCTCCACTTT
>TRBJ2-2|few|.|TRBV14
CASSQDAVNTGELFF
TGTGCCAGCAGCCAAGACGCAGTGAACACCGGGGAGCTGTTTTTT
>TRBJ1-4|.|.|TRBV6-1
CASSKRPGQNEKLFF
TGTGCCAGCAGTAAGAGGCCGGGTCAAAATGAAAAACTGTTTTTT
>TRBJ2-5|.|.|TRBV7-8
CASSLRETGETQYF
TGTGCCAGCAGCTTAAGGGAAACGGGAGAGACCCAGTACTTC
>TRBJ1-1|.|.|TRBV19
CASSFSTNTEAFF
TGTGCCAGTAGTTTTTCTACGAACACTGAAGCTTTCTTT
>TRBJ1-1|.|TRBD1|TRBV7-9
CASSRDSLNTEAFF
TGTGCCAGCAGTCGGGACAGCCTGAACACTGAAGCTTTCTTT
>TRBJ2-3|once|TRBD2|TRBV10-2
CASSERLAGFTDTQYF
TGCGCCAGCAGTGAGAGGCTAGCGGGATTCACAGATACGCAGTATTTT
>TRBJ1-2|.|TRBD1|TRBV27
CASRKTGGGINGYTF
TGTGCCAGCAGGAAGACAGGGGGCGGTATAAATGGCTACACCTTC
>TRBJ2-1|once|TRBD1|TRBV4-2
CASSQAITGGDFYNEQFF
TGTGCCAGCAGCCAAGCCATAACAGGGGGCGACTTCTACAATGAGCAGTTCTTC
>TRBJ1-5|.|.|TRBV7-9
CASSILDRQPQHF
TGTGCCAGCAGCATCCTGGACCGGCAGCCCCAGCATTTT
>TRBJ1-1|.|.|TRBV11-2
CASSIGPQKQGSAAEAFF
TGTGCCAGCAGCATAGGACCCCAAAAACAGGGAAGTGCCGCTGAAGCTTTCTTT
>TRBJ2-2|few|.|TRBV27
CASSQAINTGELFF
TGTGCCAGCAGTCAAGCTATCAACACCGGGGAGCTGTTTTTT
>TRBJ2-7|few|.|TRBV30
CAWSAVQGLTLTEQYF
TGTGCCTGGAGCGCGGTTCAGGGACTCACTCTAACCGAGCAGTACTTC